Sequencing of this T cell receptor (beta chain) was carried out in a study of blood T cell repertoires in COVID-19. Study-level information: COVID-19 samples collected from the United States, Italy and Spain covered acute and convalescent phases. T cells, B-cell-depleted T cells, or PBMCs provided the cDNA or gDNA that served as material.

CDR1 MDHEN and CDR2 SYDVKM come from the germline V gene. The ends were cut back, 6 bases at V and 0 bases at J, with 11 bases in the middle. The CDR3 totals 14 residues. Only one count was recorded for this clone. Authors' analysis steps: Amplification of reference gene primers provided the estimated nucleated cell counts. Produced via immunoSEQ multiplex PCR; TCRdb's table is partial and in-frame only. V and J calls and clone size are copied from that table; D and trimming were computed from the DNA. The data show around 150,000 clones, around 93% seen once. The specimen was peripheral blood. The V and J genes are TRBV28 and TRBJ1-2, with D possibly being TRBD1 (5 bases). This sequence was found in a woman aged 50 to 60 with acute or convalescent COVID-19. The CDR3 bases are TGTGCCAGCAGCTACGTCAGGGCTAACTATGGCTACACCTTC. Protein sequence: CASSYVRANYGYTF.